The clone carrying this TCR beta chain was recorded only once. Its specificity is not known. The data originate from a study of T cell repertoires in cytomegalovirus infection. Study in general: Matching HLA type, along with CMV infection, was indicated by public TCR beta signatures.

TCRdb reprocessed the reads with MiXCR, giving one entry per CDR3 protein. The sample includes approximately 280,000 distinct CDR3 sequences, about 20% seen only once; the top ten take about 21%. Here the sequenced sample was cultured PBMCs, taken from culture after CMV antigen stimulation. The TCR originated in a human donor in good health (CMV status not recorded). Some clones in this sample may be carry-over from other donors' samples.

CDR3 nucleotide sequence: TGCAGTGCTAGAGATACGGGAGTCTCCTACAATGAGCAGTTCTTC. Translating gives CSARDTGVSYNEQFF. This chain uses TRBV20-1 with TRBJ2-1, with TRBD2 as a possible D gene (6 bases). The germline V gene has CDR1 DFQATT and CDR2 SNEGSKA (reference sequence). V was clipped by 0 bases and J by 0 bases, with 9 bases between them. This CDR3 spans 15 amino acids.